This paragraph reports one T cell receptor (beta chain). Its antigen remains unknown. These data are taken from a study of blood T cells in healthy people across ages. The draw of peripheral blood yielded roughly 9.4 milliliters from each donor. Overall study results and limits: A strong correlation between TCR beta diversity and naive T cell percentage was seen.

The authors ran a second PCR of about 6 to 11 cycles using a sample-barcoded 5' primer and a J-beta primer mix. TCRdb re-called the 5' RACE reads through MiXCR, storing one row per CDR3 protein. The sample yields about 1.4 million distinct CDR3 sequences, approximately 59% seen once. V shed 5 bases and J 12 bases; nucleotides not matched to a gene: 9. The CDR3 is 14 residues long. CDR1 and CDR2 from the germline V gene are SQVTM and ANQGSEA. The chain recombines TRBV29-1 with TRBJ2-1, with 14 bases identical to TRBD2. Specimen: blood. The clonotype originates from a man between 18 and 35 years old in good health. CDR3 DNA sequence: TGCAGCGTTTCCGGGGGACTAGCGGGAGAATTGCAGTTCTTC. Its protein is CSVSGGLAGELQFF.